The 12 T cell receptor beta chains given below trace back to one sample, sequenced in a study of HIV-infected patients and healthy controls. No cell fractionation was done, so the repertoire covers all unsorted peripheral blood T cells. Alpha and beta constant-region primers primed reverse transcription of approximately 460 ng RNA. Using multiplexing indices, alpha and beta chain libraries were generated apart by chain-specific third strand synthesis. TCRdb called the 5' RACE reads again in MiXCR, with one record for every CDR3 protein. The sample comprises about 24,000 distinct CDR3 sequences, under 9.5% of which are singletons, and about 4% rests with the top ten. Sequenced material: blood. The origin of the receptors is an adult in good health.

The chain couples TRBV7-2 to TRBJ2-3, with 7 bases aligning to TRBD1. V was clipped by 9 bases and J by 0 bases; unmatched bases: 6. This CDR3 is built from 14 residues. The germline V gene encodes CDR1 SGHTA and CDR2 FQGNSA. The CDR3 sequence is CASGQAPSTDTQYF. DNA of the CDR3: TGTGCCAGTGGACAGGCCCCTAGCACAGATACGCAGTATTTT.

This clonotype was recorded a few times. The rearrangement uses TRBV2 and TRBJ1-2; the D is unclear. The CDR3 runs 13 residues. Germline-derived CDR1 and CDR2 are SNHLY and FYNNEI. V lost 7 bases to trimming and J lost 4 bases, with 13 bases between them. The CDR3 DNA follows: TGTGCCAGCACTAAAAGGGAGATCTATGGCTACACCTTC. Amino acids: CASTKREIYGYTF.

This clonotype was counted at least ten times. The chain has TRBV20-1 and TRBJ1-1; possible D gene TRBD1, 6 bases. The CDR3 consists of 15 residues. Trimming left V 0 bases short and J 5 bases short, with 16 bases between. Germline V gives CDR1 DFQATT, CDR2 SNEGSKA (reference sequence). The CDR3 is CSARDRGALRTEAFF. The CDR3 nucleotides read TGCAGTGCTAGAGACAGGGGCGCTCTGAGAACTGAAGCTTTCTTT.

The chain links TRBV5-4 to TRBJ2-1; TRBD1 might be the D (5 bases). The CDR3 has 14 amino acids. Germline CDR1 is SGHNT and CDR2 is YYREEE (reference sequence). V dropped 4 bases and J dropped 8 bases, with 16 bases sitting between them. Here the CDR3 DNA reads TGTGCCAGCAGCCCGGACACCGGTCTACATGAGCAGTTCTTC. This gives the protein CASSPDTGLHEQFF.

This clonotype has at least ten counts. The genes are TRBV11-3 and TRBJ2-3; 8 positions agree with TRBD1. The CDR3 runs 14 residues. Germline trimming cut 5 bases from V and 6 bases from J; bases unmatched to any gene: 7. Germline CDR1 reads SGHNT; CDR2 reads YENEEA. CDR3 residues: CASSRDRFPDTQYF. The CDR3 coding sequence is TGTGCCAGCAGCCGGGACAGGTTTCCGGATACGCAGTATTTT.

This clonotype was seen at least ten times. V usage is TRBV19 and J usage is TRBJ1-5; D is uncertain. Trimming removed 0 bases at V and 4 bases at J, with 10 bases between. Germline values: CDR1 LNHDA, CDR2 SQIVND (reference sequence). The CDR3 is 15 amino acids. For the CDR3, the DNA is TGTGCCAGTAGTATAGATCCCCCGTTAAATCAGCCCCAGCATTTT. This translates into CASSIDPPLNQPQHF.

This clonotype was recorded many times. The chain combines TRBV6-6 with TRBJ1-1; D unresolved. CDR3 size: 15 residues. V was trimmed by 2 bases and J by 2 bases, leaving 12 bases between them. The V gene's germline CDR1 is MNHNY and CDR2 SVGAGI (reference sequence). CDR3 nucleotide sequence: TGTGCCAGCAGTTACAGATCCCAGAGTAACACTGAAGCTTTCTTT. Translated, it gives CASSYRSQSNTEAFF.

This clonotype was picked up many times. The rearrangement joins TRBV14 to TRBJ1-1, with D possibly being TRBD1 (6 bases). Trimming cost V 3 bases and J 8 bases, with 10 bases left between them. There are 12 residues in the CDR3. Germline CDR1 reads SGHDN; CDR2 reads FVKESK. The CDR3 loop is CASSHGQYEAFF. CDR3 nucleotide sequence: TGTGCCAGCAGCCACGGACAGTACGAAGCTTTCTTT.

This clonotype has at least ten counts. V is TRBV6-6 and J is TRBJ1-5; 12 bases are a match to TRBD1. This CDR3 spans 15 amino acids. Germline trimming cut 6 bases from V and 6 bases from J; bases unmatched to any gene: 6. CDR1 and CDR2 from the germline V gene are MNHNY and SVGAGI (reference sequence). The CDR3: CASSPGQGASQPQHF. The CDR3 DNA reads TGTGCCAGCAGCCCGGGACAGGGGGCTAGTCAGCCCCAGCATTTT.

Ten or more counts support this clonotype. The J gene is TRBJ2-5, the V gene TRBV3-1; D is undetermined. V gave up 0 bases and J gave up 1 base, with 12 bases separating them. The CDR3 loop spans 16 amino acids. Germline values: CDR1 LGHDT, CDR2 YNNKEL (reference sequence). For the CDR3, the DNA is TGTGCCAGCAGCCAAGAGGTTGGTAGTCTCCAAGAGACCCAGTACTTC. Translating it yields CASSQEVGSLQETQYF.

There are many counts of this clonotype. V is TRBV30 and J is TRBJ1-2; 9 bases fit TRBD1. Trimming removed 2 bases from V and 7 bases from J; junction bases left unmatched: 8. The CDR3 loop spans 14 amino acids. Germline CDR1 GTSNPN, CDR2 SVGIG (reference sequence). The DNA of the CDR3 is TGTGCCTGGAGTACGACCGGGACAGGGACTGGCTACACCTTC. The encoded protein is CAWSTTGTGTGYTF.

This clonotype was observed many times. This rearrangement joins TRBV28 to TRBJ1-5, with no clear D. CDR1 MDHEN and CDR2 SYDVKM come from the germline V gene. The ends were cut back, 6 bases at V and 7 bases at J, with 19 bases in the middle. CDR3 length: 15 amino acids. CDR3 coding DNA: TGTGCCAGCAGCTCGACTGTAGTCATGTTGCAGCCCCAGCATTTT. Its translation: CASSSTVVMLQPQHF.